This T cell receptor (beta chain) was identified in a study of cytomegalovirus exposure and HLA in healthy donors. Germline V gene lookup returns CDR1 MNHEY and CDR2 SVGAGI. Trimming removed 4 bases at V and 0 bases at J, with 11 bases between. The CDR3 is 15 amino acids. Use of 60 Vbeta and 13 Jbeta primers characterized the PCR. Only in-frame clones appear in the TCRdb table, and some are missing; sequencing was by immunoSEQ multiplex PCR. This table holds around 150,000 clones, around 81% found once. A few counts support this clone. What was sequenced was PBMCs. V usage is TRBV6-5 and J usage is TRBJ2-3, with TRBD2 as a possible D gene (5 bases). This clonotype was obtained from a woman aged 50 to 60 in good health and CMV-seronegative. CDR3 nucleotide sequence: TGTGCCAGCAGTTTTAGCGTGGGCAGCACAGATACGCAGTATTTT. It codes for CASSFSVGSTDTQYF.